The T cell receptor beta chain described here comes from a study of T cell repertoires in cytomegalovirus infection. Overall study results and limits: CMV-specific HLA-C-restricted TCR beta clonotypes dominated the ex vivo response. Identification of carriers of CMV plus the relevant HLA was performed using cumulative public TCR beta family frequency.

Per germline, CDR1 MNHEY and CDR2 SVGAGI. With V trimmed by 6 bases and J by 2 bases, 1 base remained unmatched. The CDR3 contains 13 residues. TCRdb reprocessed the reads via MiXCR and lists one record per CDR3 protein. The sample yields about 920,000 distinct CDR3 sequences, about a third seen once. In regard to this clonotype: No antigen is known for it.

This material consisted of cultured CD8+ T cells from PBMCs, taken from culture after CMV antigen stimulation. The rearrangement joins TRBV6-5 to TRBJ1-5; 7 bases align to TRBD1. The receptor was derived from a human donor in good health (CMV status not recorded). Some clones in this sample may be carry-over from other donors' samples. CDR3 residues: CASRQGGNQPQHF. CDR3 nucleotides: TGTGCCAGCAGGCAGGGGGGCAATCAGCCCCAGCATTTT.